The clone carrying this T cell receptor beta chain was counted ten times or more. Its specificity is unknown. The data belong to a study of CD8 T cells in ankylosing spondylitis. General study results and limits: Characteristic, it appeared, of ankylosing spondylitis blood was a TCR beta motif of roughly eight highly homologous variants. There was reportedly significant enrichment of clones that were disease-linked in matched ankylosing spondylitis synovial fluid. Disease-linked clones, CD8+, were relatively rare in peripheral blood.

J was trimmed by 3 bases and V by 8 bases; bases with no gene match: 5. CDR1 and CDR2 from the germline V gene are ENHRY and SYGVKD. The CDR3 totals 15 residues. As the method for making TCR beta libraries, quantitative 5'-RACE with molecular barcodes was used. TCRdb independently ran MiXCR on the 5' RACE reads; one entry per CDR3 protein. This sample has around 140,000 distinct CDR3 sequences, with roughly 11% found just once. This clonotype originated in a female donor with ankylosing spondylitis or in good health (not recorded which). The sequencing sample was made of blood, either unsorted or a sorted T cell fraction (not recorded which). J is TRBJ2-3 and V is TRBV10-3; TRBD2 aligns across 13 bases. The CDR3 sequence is CAIRRTSGSTDTQYF. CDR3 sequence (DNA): TGTGCCATCCGCAGGACTAGCGGGAGTACAGATACGCAGTATTTT.